The 16 T cell receptor beta chains below were found in one sample sequenced in a study of T cells in Graves' hyperthyroidism and ophthalmopathy. The CDR3 regions of TCR beta were amplified from RNA transcripts. Using the HTBI primer set, a first-round RT-PCR was run on the TCR CDR3. TCRdb reprocessed the multiplex PCR reads with MiXCR, giving one entry per CDR3 protein. The sample lists around 520,000 distinct CDR3 sequences; 12% to 15% were seen once. The material sequenced was blood. These receptors were collected from a middle-aged woman with Graves' hyperthyroidism.

This clonotype was seen repeatedly, ten times or more. The chain links TRBV11-2 to TRBJ2-7, with 7 nucleotides matching TRBD2. The V gene end was trimmed by 5 bases and the J gene end by 0 bases; junction bases not matched to a gene: 10. The CDR3 is 16 residues long. The germline CDR1 and CDR2 sequences are SGHAT and FQNNGV. Here the CDR3 reads CASSPLRRESSYEQYF. CDR3 nucleotide sequence: TGTGCCAGCAGCCCCCTTCGGCGGGAGAGCTCCTACGAGCAGTACTTC. Using reference TRBV11-2 and TRBJ2-7 for the parts outside the CDR3, the full variable domain is EAGVAQSPRYKIIEKRQSVAFWCNPISGHATLYWYQQILGQGPKLLIQFQNNGVVDDSQLPKDRFSAERLKGVDSTLKIQPAKLEDSAVYLCASSPLRRESSYEQYFGPGTRLTVT.

This clonotype was observed a few times. The CDR3, as DNA: TGTGCCAGCAGTGAAGGGGTTCACGAGCAGTACTTC. Residues: CASSEGVHEQYF. This rearrangement joins TRBV6-1 to TRBJ2-7; D unresolved. The germline V gene has CDR1 MNHNS and CDR2 SASEGT. V lost 1 base and J 5 bases, leaving 6 bases between the germline ends. CDR3 length equals 12 residues.

The genes are TRBV28 and TRBJ1-5; D remains unclear. The CDR3 consists of 14 residues. Germline values: CDR1 MDHEN, CDR2 SYDVKM. Trimming removed 2 bases from V and 4 bases from J, with 9 bases in between. The CDR3 protein is CASSLKRVNQPQHF. DNA for the CDR3: TGTGCCAGCAGTTTAAAACGGGTGAATCAGCCCCAGCATTTT.

This clonotype has just a few counts. The J gene is TRBJ2-1, the V gene TRBV20-1; no clear D gene. Per the germline V gene, CDR1 is DFQATT and CDR2 is SNEGSKA (reference sequence). The CDR3 covers 14 residues. The CDR3 sequence: CSVPEDYSYNEQFF. CDR3 coding DNA: TGCAGCGTTCCTGAGGATTACTCCTACAATGAGCAGTTCTTC.

This clonotype was recorded many times. The V call is TRBV20-1, the J call TRBJ2-2, with D maybe TRBD2 (6 bases). The CDR3 sequence is 15 residues long. V was clipped by 3 bases and J by 7 bases, with 18 bases between them. Germline loops: CDR1 DFQATT, CDR2 SNEGSKA (reference sequence). The CDR3 bases are TGCAGTGCTAGGAGCCGGGACTCGGTATACGGGGAGCTGTTTTTT. This sequence encodes CSARSRDSVYGELFF.

The sample holds many counts of this clonotype. The rearrangement joins TRBV20-1 to TRBJ2-1; the match to TRBD2 covers 12 bases. The CDR3 loop spans 16 amino acids. J lost 3 bases, V lost 6 bases, and 9 bases had no gene match. Germline V lookup: CDR1 DFQATT, CDR2 SNEGSKA (reference sequence). CDR3 region: CSAAGLAGQSYNEQFF. The CDR3 bases are TGCAGTGCCGCGGGACTAGCGGGCCAGAGCTACAATGAGCAGTTCTTC.

Many counts were recorded for this clonotype. The chain has TRBV20-1 and TRBJ2-2; D may be TRBD2 (5 bases). The V end was cut by 5 bases, the J end by 3 bases, with 10 bases between. Germline CDR1 DFQATT, CDR2 SNEGSKA (reference sequence). The length of the CDR3 is 13 residues. The CDR3 bases are TGCAGTGCTGTATGGACTTACACCGGGGAGCTGTTTTTT. Its translation: CSAVWTYTGELFF.

The sample holds many counts of this clonotype. This chain links TRBV12-3 or TRBV12-4 with TRBJ1-1, with D possibly matching TRBD1 (6 bases). V shed 6 bases and J shed 4 bases, with 21 bases lying between them. This CDR3 spans 16 amino acids. For the CDR3, the DNA is TGTGCCAGCAGCCCCCAGTCGGGGGGGGCTATCACTGAAGCTTTCTTT. Its protein product is CASSPQSGGAITEAFF.

This clonotype was counted ten times or more. The V call is TRBV27, the J call TRBJ1-4; weak D call: TRBD1 (5 bases). The V end was cut by 1 base, the J end by 7 bases, with 13 bases between. The germline V gene has CDR1 MNHEY and CDR2 SMNVEV (reference sequence). This CDR3 comprises 15 residues. In DNA, the CDR3 is TGTGCCAGCAGTTTATGGGGTCAGGGAGGTGAAAAACTGTTTTTT. Translation: CASSLWGQGGEKLFF.

This chain uses TRBV11-2 with TRBJ2-5; 8 bases are a match to TRBD2. The CDR3 length is 15 residues. CDR1 and CDR2 from the germline V gene are SGHAT and FQNNGV. With 5 bases clipped from V and 5 bases from J, the junction kept 10 bases outside the gene matches. The CDR3 is CASSAPRGAPETQYF. The CDR3 DNA sequence: TGTGCCAGCAGCGCCCCGCGGGGGGCGCCTGAGACCCAGTACTTC.

This clonotype was recorded many times. The chain uses TRBV6-1 and TRBJ2-6, with TRBD1 as a possible D gene (5 bases). With 0 bases removed from V and 13 bases from J, the gap between germline ends came to 16 bases. The CDR3 contains 15 residues. Germline V lookup: CDR1 MNHNS, CDR2 SASEGT. CDR3 coding DNA: TGTGCCAGCAGTGAAGCGGTACAGACCAGGACAGTCCTGACTTTC. Residues: CASSEAVQTRTVLTF.

A remark on this clonotype: This may come from a read error, since a much larger clone is one base off. The missing conserved phenylalanine or tryptophan at the end of this CDR3 makes a read error likely. This chain links TRBV28 with TRBJ2-7; no definite D call. Trimming removed 6 bases at V and 2 bases at J, with 14 bases between. This CDR3 region has 14 residues. CDR1 MDHEN and CDR2 SYDVKM come from the germline V gene. CDR3 region: CASRTDSNTYEQYL. The CDR3 DNA reads as TGTGCCAGCAGGACCGACTCAAACACCTACGAGCAGTACCTC.

This clonotype was detected ten times or more. V usage is TRBV28 and J usage is TRBJ2-7; D possibly corresponds to TRBD2 (5 bases). V lost 3 bases, J lost 0 bases, and 12 bases lay in between. The CDR3 extends over 15 amino acids. Germline lookup yields CDR1 MDHEN and CDR2 SYDVKM. The CDR3 DNA is TGTGCCAGCAGTTTTTTCGGGGTCGTCTCCTACGAGCAGTACTTC. Protein product: CASSFFGVVSYEQYF.

This clonotype has a count of ten or more. The chain combines TRBV27 with TRBJ2-7; the D gene is possibly TRBD2 (6 bases). The germline V gene encodes CDR1 MNHEY and CDR2 SMNVEV (reference sequence). Trimming stripped 5 bases from V and 3 bases from J, with 14 bases between. This CDR3 is 14 amino acids long. DNA for the CDR3: TGTGCCAGCAGTCTTTTTCCTAGCGTCTACGAGCAGTACTTC. Protein product: CASSLFPSVYEQYF.

This clonotype was found many times. A junction end diverges from the germline sequence, so it may reflect a read error. The gene calls are TRBV7-7 and TRBJ2-3; 11 bases line up with TRBD2. CDR1 is SSHAT, CDR2 FNYEAQ, per germline (reference sequence). This CDR3 contains 17 residues. The CDR3 sequence is CASSPIAGGPSTDTQYF. In DNA, the CDR3 is TGTGCTAGCAGTCCGATAGCGGGAGGGCCTAGCACAGATACGCAGTATTTT.

This rearrangement joins TRBV5-6 to TRBJ1-1; D is ambiguous. Germline lookup yields CDR1 SGHDT and CDR2 YYEEEE. CDR3 length: 16 amino acids. The V end lost 1 base, the J end lost 0 bases, and 13 bases lay between the germline ends. The CDR3: CASSLIGREVNTEAFF. The CDR3, as DNA: TGTGCCAGCAGCTTGATCGGGCGAGAGGTGAACACTGAAGCTTTCTTT.